These 21 T cell receptor beta chains came from one sample sequenced in a study of shared clonotypes between healthy human individuals. The assay was immunoSEQ multiplex PCR, and TCRdb's table has in-frame clones only and misses some. The sample includes approximately 500,000 clones, about 75% of them seen just once. Input material: PBMCs. The source of these receptors is a woman in her thirties or forties in good health. Some clones in this sample may be carry-over from other donors' samples.

The count of this clone is one. The chain's CDR3 is CSVDGGSLAGVGGELFF. For the CDR3, the DNA is TGCAGCGTTGACGGGGGGAGCCTAGCGGGAGTTGGTGGGGAGCTGTTTTTT. This chain uses TRBV29-1 with TRBJ2-2, with 10 positions matching TRBD2. The germline V gene has CDR1 SQVTM and CDR2 ANQGSEA. Trimming removed 3 bases from V and 8 bases from J; junction bases left unmatched: 15. The CDR3 spans 17 residues.

The chain combines TRBV27 with TRBJ2-2; possibly TRBD2 for D (5 bases). The V end lost 2 bases, the J end lost 5 bases, and 6 bases lay between the germline ends. The CDR3 is 13 amino acids. Per the germline V gene, CDR1 is MNHEY and CDR2 is SMNVEV (reference sequence). The CDR3 sequence is CASSLTGTGELFF. CDR3 sequence (DNA): TGTGCCAGCAGTTTAACGGGGACCGGGGAGCTGTTTTTT.

This clone appeared a single time. An end of the junction does not agree with germline; a read error may underlie this. The CDR3 loop is CASSPGLAGRQGTQYF. CDR3 nucleotide sequence: TGTGCCAGCAGTCCAGGACTAGCGGGCCGACAAGGGACCCAGTACTTC. This chain connects TRBV27 to TRBJ2-5; TRBD2 matches at 11 bases. Germline loops: CDR1 MNHEY, CDR2 SMNVEV (reference sequence). The CDR3 is made up of 16 amino acids.

This chain joins TRBV18 and TRBJ2-3; no clear D gene. Trimming shortened V by 3 bases and J by 6 bases, and 10 bases separated the two germline ends. Germline assignment: CDR1 KGHSH and CDR2 LQKENI. The CDR3 length is 13 residues. Here the CDR3 DNA reads TGTGCCAGCTCACCGGGGTACGGGGATACGCAGTATTTT. As protein: CASSPGYGDTQYF.

As to this clone: Other DNA sequences of this sample code for an identical CDR3. This chain connects TRBV6-5 to TRBJ1-4; D ambiguous. The CDR3 spans 14 residues. Trimming took 5 bases from V and 0 from J, leaving 7 bases between them. Per the germline V gene, CDR1 is MNHEY and CDR2 is SVGAGI. The CDR3: CASSDGATNEKLFF. CDR3 bases: TGTGCCAGCAGTGACGGTGCAACTAATGAAAAACTGTTTTTT.

This chain links TRBV28 with TRBJ2-2, with D perhaps TRBD1 (5 bases). The germline gives CDR1 MDHEN, CDR2 SYDVKM. The germline V and J ends were trimmed by 1 base and 6 bases, with 9 bases remaining between them. The CDR3 length is 14 residues. DNA for the CDR3: TGTGCCAGCAGTTTATTAGGGGTGGCCGGGGAGCTGTTTTTT. Encoded protein: CASSLLGVAGELFF.

As regards this clone: In the same sample, other DNA sequences code for this CDR3. The chain links TRBV5-1 to TRBJ2-3; 12 bases align to TRBD2. The V gene end was trimmed by 0 bases and the J gene end by 3 bases; junction bases not matched to a gene: 5. Per the germline V gene, CDR1 is SGHRS and CDR2 is YFSETQ. The CDR3 covers 17 residues. The CDR3 loop is CASSLGPLAGGTDTQYF. Written as DNA, the CDR3 is TGCGCCAGCAGCTTGGGTCCCCTAGCGGGAGGGACAGATACGCAGTATTTT.

The chain has TRBV19 and TRBJ2-2; 10 nucleotides align to TRBD2. V shed 8 bases, J shed 3 bases, and the junction held 6 bases outside the gene matches. The CDR3 sequence is 15 residues long. CDR1 is LNHDA and CDR2 is SQIVND in the germline V gene (reference sequence). This CDR3 is CASHGLAAYTGELFF. CDR3 coding DNA: TGTGCCAGTCACGGACTAGCGGCCTACACCGGGGAGCTGTTTTTT.

This chain connects TRBV5-1 to TRBJ2-1, with 8 bases aligning to TRBD2. The CDR3 totals 15 residues. Germline CDR1 SGHRS, CDR2 YFSETQ. V shed 4 bases, J shed 2 bases, and the junction held 5 bases outside the gene matches. Here the CDR3 reads CASSVTGGTYNEQFF. The CDR3 nucleotides are TGCGCCAGCAGCGTAACGGGAGGGACCTACAATGAGCAGTTCTTC.

This chain uses TRBV11-2 with TRBJ2-7; TRBD2 agrees at 11 bases. CDR3 size: 15 residues. V shed 7 bases and J 5 bases; nucleotides not matched to a gene: 10. The germline V gene encodes CDR1 SGHAT and CDR2 FQNNGV. In DNA, the CDR3 is TGTGCCAGCAATCGCGCTAGCGGGAGGACAGACGAGCAGTACTTC. Its translation is CASNRASGRTDEQYF.

This clone appeared a few times. The V and J genes are TRBV6-5 and TRBJ1-1; 8 bases line up with TRBD1. Unmatched junction bases numbered 6, after V lost 5 bases and J lost 4 bases. Germline CDR1 reads MNHEY; CDR2 reads SVGAGI. The CDR3 is made up of 14 amino acids. In DNA, the CDR3 is TGTGCCAGCAGTCGAGACAGGGGAATCACTGAAGCTTTCTTT. It encodes CASSRDRGITEAFF.

As regards this clone: The junction and the germline gene differ at one end; a read error may be behind it. This chain uses TRBV6-5 with TRBJ1-2; TRBD1 is a possible D gene (6 bases). CDR1 is MNHEY, CDR2 SVGAGI, per germline. This CDR3 spans 13 amino acids. The CDR3 protein is CATRRGGEVLPLF. The CDR3 coding sequence is TGTGCCACCAGAAGGGGGGGTGAAGTGCTGCCCCTCTTC.

This clone showed up just a few times. The chain uses TRBV6-1 and TRBJ1-5; D is perhaps TRBD1 (5 bases). CDR3 length: 14 residues. Germline CDR1 is MNHNS and CDR2 is SASEGT. CDR3: CATNGGGSNQPQHF. The CDR3 nucleotides are TGTGCTACCAATGGGGGAGGAAGCAATCAGCCCCAGCATTTT.

The chain combines TRBV7-8 with TRBJ1-1; D call uncertain. The V gene's germline CDR1 is SGHVS and CDR2 FQNEAQ. The CDR3 extends over 13 amino acids. V lost 3 bases, J lost 4 bases, and 9 bases lay in between. The DNA for the CDR3 is TGTGCCAGCAGCTTTAACGGAGGCACTGAAGCTTTCTTT. This codes for CASSFNGGTEAFF.

The rearrangement joins TRBV9 to TRBJ1-3, with D maybe TRBD1 (6 bases). The CDR3 spans 14 residues. V lost 3 bases to trimming and J lost 2 bases, with 9 bases between them. Germline V CDR1 and CDR2: SGDLS, YYNGEE. The CDR3: CASSEGGAGNTIYF. The CDR3 nucleotides are TGTGCCAGCAGCGAGGGGGGTGCTGGAAACACCATATATTTT.

In its sample, this clone was seen once. Other nucleotide sequences from this sample produce the same CDR3. The chain combines TRBV5-4 with TRBJ2-5; 10 bases match TRBD1. The trim removed 0 bases at V and 5 bases at J, leaving 4 bases unmatched. Germline V gene lookup returns CDR1 SGHNT and CDR2 YYREEE (reference sequence). The CDR3 is 15 residues long. The CDR3 DNA reads as TGTGCCAGCAGCTTGGGGGGACAGGGGCGGGAGACCCAGTACTTC. It codes for CASSLGGQGRETQYF.

The genes are TRBV6-6 and TRBJ2-7; TRBD2 agrees at 10 bases. J gave up 7 bases and V 2 bases, and 5 bases lay outside the gene matches. Germline assignment: CDR1 MNHNY and CDR2 SVGAGI (reference sequence). CDR3 length equals 14 residues. CDR3 region: CASSYPSLAGEQYF. Here the CDR3 DNA reads TGTGCCAGCAGTTACCCTTCACTAGCGGGGGAGCAGTACTTC.

The chain carries TRBV19 and TRBJ2-1; TRBD2 aligns across 7 bases. Trimming cost V 9 bases and J 2 bases; bases outside gene matches: 10. The CDR3 consists of 15 residues. CDR1 is LNHDA and CDR2 is SQIVND in the germline V gene (reference sequence). CDR3 coding DNA: TGTGCCAGCAGCCTTCCAGCGGGGACCTACAATGAGCAGTTCTTC. The encoded protein is CASSLPAGTYNEQFF.

Here the CDR3 reads CASSPSGLHPMDYEQYF. CDR3 DNA: TGCGCCAGCAGTCCCTCGGGACTCCACCCTATGGATTACGAGCAGTACTTC. The J gene is TRBJ2-7, the V gene TRBV4-1, with D possibly matching TRBD2 (6 bases). This CDR3 region has 17 residues. Germline V gene lookup returns CDR1 MGHRA and CDR2 YSYEKL. V was shortened by 6 bases and J by 4 bases, with 25 bases between the two germline ends.

This chain joins TRBV5-5 and TRBJ2-7; a weak D match, TRBD1 (6 bases). The germline V and J ends were trimmed by 2 bases and 4 bases, with 10 bases remaining between them. CDR1 is SGHKS and CDR2 is YYEKEE in the germline V gene (reference sequence). This CDR3 is built from 13 residues. CDR3 protein: CASSLQGFYEQYF. In nucleotides, the CDR3 is TGTGCCAGCAGCTTACAGGGTTTTTACGAGCAGTACTTC.

The V and J genes are TRBV7-9 and TRBJ2-5; the D gene could be TRBD1 or TRBD2 (5 bases each). Trimming left V 5 bases short and J 4 bases short, with 14 bases between. The CDR3 is 14 amino acids. Per the germline V gene, CDR1 is SEHNR and CDR2 is FQNEAQ (reference sequence). The CDR3 coding sequence is TGTGCCAGCAGCGGGGGTGGGAGAGGAGAGACCCAGTACTTC. It translates to CASSGGGRGETQYF.